Listed below are T cell receptor beta chains from one sample, sequenced in a study of beta chain features in type 1 diabetes. Only in-frame clones appear in the TCRdb table, and some are missing; sequencing was by immunoSEQ multiplex PCR. The table lists 20,000 to 30,000 clones, 69% of them singletons, with roughly 4.5% in the top ten. Sequenced input: Tregs from blood. The receptors come from a man between 18 and 35 years old with type 1 diabetes. CDR3s include the opening cysteine and the closing phenylalanine or tryptophan. D genes are given only for firm matches. Expanded clones get a size class; other rows say once, few or many, or leave the size out.

cdr3_aa: CASSHQGRPRNTGELFF; cdr3_nt: TGTGCCAGCAGCCACCAGGGAAGACCCCGAAACACCGGGGAGCTGTTTTTT; j_call: TRBJ2-2; d_call: .; clone_size: .; v_call: TRBV7-9
cdr3_aa: CASSGEGADTQYF; cdr3_nt: TGTGCCAGCAGCGGGGAGGGGGCAGATACGCAGTATTTT; j_call: TRBJ2-3; d_call: .; clone_size: .; v_call: TRBV5-4
cdr3_aa: CASTYSREGRGTDTQYF; cdr3_nt: TGTGCCAGCACCTACAGTCGGGAGGGTCGAGGCACAGATACGCAGTATTTT; j_call: TRBJ2-3; d_call: TRBD2; clone_size: .; v_call: TRBV7-2
cdr3_aa: CASSLQTDTQYF; cdr3_nt: TGTGCCAGCAGCTTACAGACAGATACGCAGTATTTT; j_call: TRBJ2-3; d_call: .; clone_size: .; v_call: TRBV13
cdr3_aa: CASSPRTGPYSGYTF; cdr3_nt: TGTGCCAGCAGCCCAAGAACAGGGCCCTACTCTGGCTACACCTTC; j_call: TRBJ1-2; d_call: .; clone_size: few; v_call: TRBV7-2
cdr3_aa: CSVDGRGQSGGGTQYF; cdr3_nt: TGCAGCGTTGATGGCAGGGGGCAGTCCGGGGGAGGGACCCAGTACTTC; j_call: TRBJ2-5; d_call: TRBD1; clone_size: .; v_call: TRBV29-1
cdr3_aa: CSADRVNEQFF; cdr3_nt: TGCAGCGCGGACAGGGTTAATGAGCAGTTCTTC; j_call: TRBJ2-1; d_call: TRBD1; clone_size: .; v_call: TRBV29-1
cdr3_aa: CAWSVSGDQPQHF; cdr3_nt: TGTGCCTGGAGTGTTTCCGGGGATCAGCCCCAGCATTTT; j_call: TRBJ1-5; d_call: .; clone_size: .; v_call: TRBV30
cdr3_aa: CASRRRGSTDTQYF; cdr3_nt: TGTGCCAGCAGGCGGAGGGGATCCACAGATACGCAGTATTTT; j_call: TRBJ2-3; d_call: .; clone_size: once; v_call: TRBV6-1
cdr3_aa: CAISEQVWDSSYEQYF; cdr3_nt: TGTGCCATCAGTGAACAGGTTTGGGACAGCTCCTACGAGCAGTACTTC; j_call: TRBJ2-7; d_call: TRBD1; clone_size: .; v_call: TRBV10-3
cdr3_aa: CAIKDRVNNEQFF; cdr3_nt: TGTGCCATCAAGGACAGGGTAAACAATGAGCAGTTCTTC; j_call: TRBJ2-1; d_call: TRBD1; clone_size: .; v_call: TRBV10-3
cdr3_aa: CASSLGLAVRGELFF; cdr3_nt: TGTGCCAGTAGTCTGGGACTAGCTGTACGCGGGGAGCTGTTTTTT; j_call: TRBJ2-2; d_call: TRBD2; clone_size: few; v_call: TRBV19
cdr3_aa: CASSLKSSSYPSTDTQYF; cdr3_nt: TGTGCCAGCAGCTTAAAAAGTAGCAGCTACCCTAGCACAGATACGCAGTATTTT; j_call: TRBJ2-3; d_call: .; clone_size: .; v_call: TRBV7-2
cdr3_aa: CASSLGGQGPYEQYF; cdr3_nt: TGTGCCAGCAGCTTGGGGGGACAGGGCCCCTACGAGCAGTACTTC; j_call: TRBJ2-7; d_call: TRBD1; clone_size: .; v_call: TRBV5-4
cdr3_aa: CASSSPGGIYGYTF; cdr3_nt: TGTGCCAGCAGCTCGCCGGGCGGGATCTATGGCTACACCTTC; j_call: TRBJ1-2; d_call: .; clone_size: .; v_call: TRBV7-9